This paragraph reports one T cell receptor (beta chain). No antigen is known for it. V was trimmed by 2 bases and J by 4 bases, leaving 12 bases between them. The CDR3 sequence is 14 residues long. Germline V gene data show CDR1 as SGHRS and CDR2 as YFSETQ. The sample belongs to a study of T cell responses to AZD1222 COVID-19 vaccine. Study-wide results and caveats: Baseline serostatus was positive in only a handful of AZD1222 recipients. Spike as a whole was targeted by vaccine-associated CD4 TCRs, dominant at 160-218 and 743-854.

Data came from immunoSEQ multiplex PCR; TCRdb stores just in-frame clones and leaves some out. The sample includes 110,000 or so clones, 85% to 90% seen only once; the top ten take roughly a sixth. The sequence was obtained from an adult who received the AZD1222 COVID-19 vaccine. The sample consisted of peripheral blood, taken 28 days after the second AZD1222 dose. This chain uses TRBV5-1 with TRBJ1-1; weak D call: TRBD1 (6 bases). The CDR3 DNA is TGCGCCAGCAGCTTACAGGGTCACCCCACTGAAGCTTTCTTT. Its protein product is CASSLQGHPTEAFF.